A selection of T cell receptor beta chains follows, all from one sample in a study of CD8 T cells in ankylosing spondylitis. MiXCR was run by TCRdb on the 5' RACE reads, yielding one entry per CDR3 protein. The repertoire holds approximately 400,000 distinct CDR3 sequences, with around 26% as singletons. Sequencing was performed on blood, either unsorted or a sorted T cell fraction (not recorded which). The receptors were sampled from a male donor with ankylosing spondylitis. Each CDR3 is given with its conserved first and last residue. D genes are given only for firm matches. Size tells how often a clone was seen (once, few, many) or the class of an expanded clone, and some rows leave it out.

CDR3 protein: CASSLVMGTSSYEQYF; CDR3 DNA: TGTGCCAGCAGCTTAGTTATGGGAACCAGCTCCTACGAGCAGTACTTC; V gene: TRBV11-2; D gene: -; clone size: many; J gene: TRBJ2-7
CDR3 protein: CASSQEQESEAFF; CDR3 DNA: TGCGCCAGCAGCCAGGAACAGGAATCTGAAGCTTTCTTT; V gene: TRBV5-1; D gene: -; clone size: once; J gene: TRBJ1-1
CDR3 protein: CASSLGGQNTEAFF; CDR3 DNA: TGCGCCAGCAGCTTGGGGGGACAGAACACTGAAGCTTTCTTT; V gene: TRBV5-1; D gene: -; clone size: many; J gene: TRBJ1-1
CDR3 protein: CASSRGQPVDSNQPQHF; CDR3 DNA: TGTGCCAGCAGCCGGGGACAGCCTGTGGATAGCAATCAGCCCCAGCATTTT; V gene: TRBV4-2; D gene: TRBD1; clone size: once; J gene: TRBJ1-5
CDR3 protein: CAISASRTGAGANVLTF; CDR3 DNA: TGTGCCATCAGTGCGTCCCGGACAGGGGCTGGGGCCAACGTCCTGACTTTC; V gene: TRBV10-3; D gene: TRBD1; clone size: -; J gene: TRBJ2-6
CDR3 protein: CASSSRGIGEQFF; CDR3 DNA: TGTGCCAGCAGCTCCCGTGGGATTGGGGAGCAGTTCTTC; V gene: TRBV11-2; D gene: -; clone size: -; J gene: TRBJ2-1
CDR3 protein: CSASWFTDTQYF; CDR3 DNA: TGCAGTGCTAGTTGGTTCACAGATACGCAGTATTTT; V gene: TRBV20-1; D gene: -; clone size: -; J gene: TRBJ2-3
CDR3 protein: CASSVGGSMNTEAFF; CDR3 DNA: TGTGCCAGCAGCGTAGGGGGGAGCATGAACACTGAAGCTTTCTTT; V gene: TRBV9; D gene: -; clone size: -; J gene: TRBJ1-1
CDR3 protein: CASSLGVAGVNTQYF; CDR3 DNA: TGCGCCAGCAGCTTGGGAGTAGCGGGTGTGAATACGCAGTATTTT; V gene: TRBV5-1; D gene: TRBD2; clone size: few; J gene: TRBJ2-3
CDR3 protein: CSASVITTLHF; CDR3 DNA: TGCAGTGCTTCCGTGATCACAACCCTCCACTTT; V gene: TRBV20-1; D gene: -; clone size: few; J gene: TRBJ1-6
CDR3 protein: CASSARTGLNEKLFF; CDR3 DNA: TGTGCCAGCAGTGCTCGGACAGGACTTAATGAAAAACTGTTTTTT; V gene: TRBV2; D gene: TRBD1; clone size: -; J gene: TRBJ1-4
CDR3 protein: CASSLDRAVEAFF; CDR3 DNA: TGTGCCAGCAGCTTAGACAGGGCGGTTGAAGCTTTCTTT; V gene: TRBV11-2; D gene: -; clone size: -; J gene: TRBJ1-1
CDR3 protein: CASSPGTSNQPQHF; CDR3 DNA: TGTGCCAGCAGTCCTGGGACAAGTAACCAGCCCCAGCATTTT; V gene: TRBV12-3/TRBV12-4; D gene: -; clone size: few; J gene: TRBJ1-5
CDR3 protein: CSARFDYGYTF; CDR3 DNA: TGCAGTGCTAGATTTGACTATGGCTACACCTTC; V gene: TRBV20-1; D gene: -; clone size: few; J gene: TRBJ1-2
CDR3 protein: CSVGAGDTGYGYTF; CDR3 DNA: TGCAGCGTTGGGGCGGGGGACACAGGGTATGGCTACACCTTC; V gene: TRBV29-1; D gene: -; clone size: few; J gene: TRBJ1-2
CDR3 protein: CATSRDRKDAAQHF; CDR3 DNA: TGTGCCACCAGCAGAGATCGAAAGGACGCGGCCCAGCATTTT; V gene: TRBV15; D gene: -; clone size: -; J gene: TRBJ1-5
CDR3 protein: CASSLRLGEGLEQYF; CDR3 DNA: TGTGCCAGCAGCTTAAGGTTGGGGGAGGGCCTCGAGCAGTACTTC; V gene: TRBV7-2; D gene: TRBD2; clone size: few; J gene: TRBJ2-7
CDR3 protein: CSASGKGADTEAFF; CDR3 DNA: TGCAGCGCGAGTGGGAAGGGGGCTGACACTGAAGCTTTCTTT; V gene: TRBV20-1; D gene: TRBD1; clone size: few; J gene: TRBJ1-1
CDR3 protein: CAISEQSNTGELFF; CDR3 DNA: TGTGCCATCAGTGAACAATCGAACACCGGGGAGCTGTTTTTT; V gene: TRBV10-3; D gene: -; clone size: few; J gene: TRBJ2-2
CDR3 protein: CASSVISETQYF; CDR3 DNA: TGTGCCAGCAGCGTGATATCGGAGACCCAGTACTTC; V gene: TRBV7-9; D gene: -; clone size: few; J gene: TRBJ2-5
CDR3 protein: CASSLMGTSGEADTQYF; CDR3 DNA: TGCGCCAGCAGCCTCATGGGTACCAGCGGGGAAGCAGATACGCAGTATTTT; V gene: TRBV5-1; D gene: TRBD2; clone size: many; J gene: TRBJ2-3
CDR3 protein: CASSESPGGYNEQFF; CDR3 DNA: TGTGCCAGCAGTGAATCCCCGGGGGGGTACAATGAGCAGTTCTTC; V gene: TRBV6-1; D gene: TRBD2; clone size: few; J gene: TRBJ2-1
CDR3 protein: CASIGGPGTEAFF; CDR3 DNA: TGTGCCAGTATAGGGGGACCCGGGACTGAAGCTTTCTTT; V gene: TRBV19; D gene: -; clone size: -; J gene: TRBJ1-1
CDR3 protein: CASSLRIRYEQFF; CDR3 DNA: TGCGCCAGCAGCCTCCGAATTCGATATGAGCAGTTCTTC; V gene: TRBV5-1; D gene: -; clone size: few; J gene: TRBJ2-1
CDR3 protein: CASSESRAGYSSQFF; CDR3 DNA: TGTGCCAGCAGTGAAAGCCGAGCCGGGTACTCCAGCCAGTTCTTC; V gene: TRBV25-1; D gene: -; clone size: -; J gene: TRBJ2-1
CDR3 protein: CASSPEGNEQYF; CDR3 DNA: TGTGCCAGCAGCCCAGAGGGAAACGAGCAGTACTTC; V gene: TRBV7-8; D gene: -; clone size: -; J gene: TRBJ2-7
CDR3 protein: CASSFGQHYGYTF; CDR3 DNA: TGTGCCAGCAGTTTTGGGCAGCACTATGGCTACACCTTC; V gene: TRBV12-3/TRBV12-4; D gene: -; clone size: -; J gene: TRBJ1-2
CDR3 protein: CASSLRQGLGYTF; CDR3 DNA: TGTGCCAGCAGCTTAAGACAGGGACTCGGCTACACCTTC; V gene: TRBV7-8; D gene: TRBD1; clone size: many; J gene: TRBJ1-2
CDR3 protein: CSVERGGGYTF; CDR3 DNA: TGCAGCGTTGAAAGGGGGGGAGGCTACACCTTC; V gene: TRBV29-1; D gene: -; clone size: many; J gene: TRBJ1-2